This section outlines one T cell receptor (beta chain) sequence together with its context. Its specificity is not known. V lost 0 bases and J 4 bases, leaving 13 bases between the germline ends. There are 16 residues in the CDR3. Germline V gives CDR1 MNHEY, CDR2 SVGAGI. The source of the sample is a study of shared clonotypes between healthy human individuals. Study-level results: An anticipated effect of sequencing depth on clonotype sharing among donors was recognized. Non-shared clonotypes showed lower generation probabilities than clonotypes common to all four donors. Although depth was large, rarefaction showed that sequencing of the sorted subsets was incomplete. Memory subsets generally showed lower estimated richness than naive subsets.

Profiling relied on immunoSEQ multiplex PCR, and the TCRdb table lists in-frame clones only, not all of them. Here the sample spans around 650,000 clones, around 96% being singletons. Naive CD8 cells, CD45RO-negative and positively selected for CCR7, excluded terminally differentiated effector memory CD45RA+ cells. This sequence joins TRBV6-5 and TRBJ1-3; D possibly corresponds to TRBD1 (5 bases). What was sequenced was naive CD8+ T cells sorted from blood. This clonotype was sampled from a woman in her twenties or thirties in good health. The CDR3 DNA reads as TGTGCCAGCAGTTACTCGGGACCGACCTCGGGAAACACCATATATTTT. Translated, it gives CASSYSGPTSGNTIYF.